Listed below are T cell receptor beta chains from one sample, sequenced in a study of CD8 T cells in ankylosing spondylitis. TCRdb called the 5' RACE reads again in MiXCR, with one record for every CDR3 protein. The data contain around 300,000 distinct CDR3 sequences, about 9.9% of them singletons. Sequenced input: blood, either unsorted or a sorted T cell fraction (not recorded which). Receptors were obtained from a female donor with ankylosing spondylitis or in good health (not recorded which). Both conserved end residues are part of each CDR3. The order of the fields is clone size, V gene, CDR3 protein. Some rows have no size entry. The others give once, few or many, or a class for an expanded clone.

.	TRBV12-3/TRBV12-4	CASSLQRQETQYF
.	TRBV18	CATRGDLNTEAFF
.	TRBV7-2	CASSGGTGDTQYF
many	TRBV7-9	CASSLGAAREHTEAFF
few	TRBV5-1	CASSLEASGSGDTQYF
many	TRBV20-1	CSANVGGSNNEQFF
many	TRBV6-2/TRBV6-3	CASSYSDSGTASRLAGEQFF
.	TRBV4-1	CASSQGSTPQETQYF
few	TRBV7-2	CASSPRGGGELFF
.	TRBV7-6	CASSWRGEYEQYF
.	TRBV29-1	CSVELAVNEQFF
many	TRBV5-6	CASSSYRNNEQFF
many	TRBV7-6	CASSLEPGVNNYGYTF
once	TRBV15	CATSNGGGYGYTF
many	TRBV2	CASSGGASSTDTQYF
many	TRBV5-1	CASSSGQVSSGELFF
.	TRBV3-1	CASSQGMGSTSADTQYF
many	TRBV15	CATSRDLLSPLHF
many	TRBV29-1	CSVRTGGTGELFF
few	TRBV27	CASSIQGGEQYF
.	TRBV7-2	CASSYRYRGFYNEQFF
many	TRBV12-5	CASATGTRQYNEQFF
few	TRBV5-1	CASSLFQGTGANVLTF
few	TRBV7-2	CASSTGTSGKNIQYF
many	TRBV10-3	CAISNQGDQPQHF
.	TRBV5-1	CASSSQILTGWSGANVLTF
many	TRBV7-2	CASRGGTNQPQHF
few	TRBV10-2	CASSPGGSAYQPQHF
few	TRBV5-1	CASSLPPPGGYNEQFF
many	TRBV5-1	CASRGGTSNTDTQYF
many	TRBV20-1	CSAPWGVFTEAFF
few	TRBV20-1	CSARSAAGSGSKETQYF
many	TRBV29-1	CSVEDDRVQLFF
many	TRBV12-3/TRBV12-4	CASSRSAGLLQYF
many	TRBV5-1	CASSYKGPSSDEQYF
many	TRBV5-1	CASSRNYRDTIYF
many	TRBV20-1	CSAELAGGPSDEQFF
many	TRBV7-2	CASSLGFGVNEQFF
few	TRBV7-2	CASSSLGQGNYGYTF
few	TRBV5-5	CASSLVGTSYNSPLHF
many	TRBV20-1	CSARVGLTNEQFF
.	TRBV14	CASSQQGAGVYTEAFF
many	TRBV20-1	CSASYQRGLYEQYF
few	TRBV7-8	CASSSPGLAQQFF
few	TRBV5-1	CASSVTREGETQYF
many	TRBV5-5	CASSLRDSTGREQFF